This T cell receptor beta chain was identified during a study of PD-1 blockade in classical Hodgkin lymphoma. General study results and limits: In CD4+ cells, TCR diversity went up significantly by C4D1, but in CD8+ cells it did not. Exclusion was applied to patients who started nivolumab under 1 year after ASCT. Baseline diversity was lower in partial responders and progressors than complete responders.

Described time point: cycle 4 day 1 (C4D1), after 5 to 7 weeks of nivolumab. In every patient, relapse followed autologous stem cell transplantation, while exposure to brentuximab vedotin differed. Classifying best responses yielded complete response, partial response or progressive disease. This clone was seen more than once but under ten times. Its matching antigen is unknown. CDR3 length: 14 residues. The germline V gene has CDR1 SGHAT and CDR2 FQDESV (reference sequence). Trimming took 5 bases from V and 0 from J, leaving 10 bases between them. Using immunoSEQ multiplex PCR, the repertoire was profiled, and TCRdb retains in-frame clones only, with some absent. The sample includes about 33,000 clones, 72% of them seen just once.

Sequences were derived from peripheral blood mononuclear cells (PBMCs), sampled before the fourth cycle of nivolumab. The chain has TRBV11-1 and TRBJ1-1, with D hard to call. The clonotype comes from a human donor with classical Hodgkin lymphoma. CDR3 region: CASSPILLNTEAFF. The DNA of the CDR3 is TGTGCCAGCAGCCCCATTCTATTGAACACTGAAGCTTTCTTT.